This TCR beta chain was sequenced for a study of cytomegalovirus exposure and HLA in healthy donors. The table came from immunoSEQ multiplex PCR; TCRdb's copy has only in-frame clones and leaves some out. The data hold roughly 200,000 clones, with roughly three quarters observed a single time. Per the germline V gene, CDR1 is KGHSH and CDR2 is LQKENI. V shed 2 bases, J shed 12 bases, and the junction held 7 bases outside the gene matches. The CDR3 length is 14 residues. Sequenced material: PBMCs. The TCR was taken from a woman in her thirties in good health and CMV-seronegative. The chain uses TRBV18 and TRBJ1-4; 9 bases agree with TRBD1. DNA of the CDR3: TGTGCCAGCTCACCAGGGACAGGGTCATGGGAACTGTTTTTT. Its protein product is CASSPGTGSWELFF.